This entry lists 4 T cell receptor beta chains sequenced from one sample in a study of cytomegalovirus exposure and HLA in healthy donors. Primers included in the PCR were 60 Vbeta and 13 Jbeta primers. Assay: immunoSEQ multiplex PCR; the TCRdb copy retains only in-frame clones and omits some. Of approximately 160,000 clones listed, 70% to 85% are singletons. The sample was PBMCs. The receptors were sampled from a woman aged 30 to 39 in good health and CMV-seropositive.

V usage is TRBV30 and J usage is TRBJ1-4; 9 nucleotides align to TRBD1. Trimming at V came to 1 base and at J to 3 bases, leaving 3 bases not matched to a gene. The germline V gene encodes CDR1 GTSNPN and CDR2 SVGIG (reference sequence). The CDR3 spans 15 residues. For the CDR3, the DNA is TGTGCCTGGAGTGACAGGGGGCCTTCTAATGAAAAACTGTTTTTT. Protein product: CAWSDRGPSNEKLFF.

J is TRBJ2-4 and V is TRBV15; 12 nucleotides match TRBD2. The V and J ends lost 2 bases and 5 bases, in that order; junction bases with no gene match: 4. CDR1 is LNHNV, CDR2 YYDKDF, per germline (reference sequence). This CDR3 is 16 amino acids long. In DNA form, the CDR3 reads TGTGCCACCAGCAGACCTGGGACTAGCGGGCAAAACATTCAGTACTTC. Translating gives CATSRPGTSGQNIQYF.

Within the sample, this clone is medium-sized. The chain joins TRBV13 to TRBJ2-1; D is unclear. The CDR3 has 14 residues. The germline V and J ends were trimmed by 5 bases and 7 bases, with 15 bases remaining between them. The germline gives CDR1 PRHDT, CDR2 FYEKMQ (reference sequence). The CDR3 DNA follows: TGTGCCAGCAGCCCCTACCTAGGCAAGAATGAGCAGTTCTTC. Translation gives CASSPYLGKNEQFF. Complete variable domain (other parts from reference TRBV13 and TRBJ2-1): AAGVIQSPRHLIKEKRETATLKCYPIPRHDTVYWYQQGPGQDPQFLISFYEKMQSDKGSIPDRFSAQQFSDYHSELNMSSLELGDSALYFCASSPYLGKNEQFFGPGTRLTVL.

This clone showed up just once. The junction departs from germline at one end; a sequencing error may be responsible. V usage is TRBV9 and J usage is TRBJ2-1; 10 bases map to TRBD2. Germline loops: CDR1 SGDLS, CDR2 YYNGEE. This CDR3 contains 18 residues. The CDR3 DNA reads TGTGCCAGCAGCCCCCGCGCTAGCGGGAGTGTTTCCTCCAATGAGCAGTTCTTC. It encodes CASSPRASGSVSSNEQFF.